This T cell receptor beta chain comes out of a study of PD-1 blockade in mismatch repair-deficient tumors. The protocol was immunoSEQ multiplex PCR, while the TCRdb copy is restricted to in-frame clones and leaves out a portion. The data hold around 25,000 clones, with about 83% observed a single time. V shed 0 bases and J shed 8 bases, with 9 bases lying between them. This CDR3 is 13 amino acids long. The germline V gene encodes CDR1 SGDLS and CDR2 YYNGEE. The sequencing used peripheral blood, collected 12 weeks after starting pembrolizumab. The receptor comes from an adult with mismatch repair-deficient cancer. J is TRBJ2-1 and V is TRBV9; D remains unclear. CDR3 in amino acids: CASSVAGSYEQFF. The CDR3 nucleotides are TGTGCCAGCAGCGTAGCTGGCAGCTATGAGCAGTTCTTC.